The subject of this entry is one T cell receptor beta chain. A few counts support this clonotype. The antigen it binds to is not known. The sample holds no much larger clone one base away, and base qualities are not on file. Libraries were prepared through RT-PCR. These reads were obtained on an Illumina HiSeq 2500. The public reads were quality trimmed at Q25 with fastp and then assembled into clones with MiXCR by TCRdb, keeping productive beta chains. Rows are combined by CDR3 protein, so each entry shows the most common genes and DNA. This sample has hundreds of thousands of distinct CDR3 sequences in its table, and 14% of those were observed once. The ten largest account for 7.5% to 9% of the sample. The sample is drawn from a study of response to subunit inactivated influenza vaccine (dated 2018 in TCRdb). For context, the study as a whole: Deep quantitative profiling of the T cell receptor repertoire was used in the study to follow responses to a trivalent subunit inactivated influenza vaccine.

What the research found in general, with its limitations: The authors suggested that each seasonal influenza vaccination may recruit only a limited number of new T cells.

From the germline V gene, CDR1 is LGHNA and CDR2 is YSLEER. Reading from cysteine to phenylalanine, the CDR3 counts 15 amino acids. Only the CDR3 part of the read is kept: 45 bases, read in frame from the first base. Relative to germline, V is 0 bases shorter and J is 0 bases shorter, with 9 bases between their ends. Rearrangement joined TRBV4-3 to TRBJ2-7; the best D guess is TRBD2, with 5 bases matching. The sample in question was PBMCs from blood, obtained roughly 2 weeks before vaccination. This TCR was recovered from a man between 45 and 60 years old who received an inactivated influenza vaccine. Donor details come from another sample of the same person, matched by shared clones. The sequence in DNA is TGCGCCAGCAGCCAAGATCGAGGGTTCTCCTACGAGCAGTACTTC. Translated, this gives CASSQDRGFSYEQYF.